The T cell receptor beta chain under discussion was sequenced for a study of early T cells in non-severe SARS-CoV-2 infection. A single record per CDR3 protein comes from TCRdb applying MiXCR to the 5' RACE reads. This sample has some 30,000 distinct CDR3 sequences; approximately 5.4% occur once, and the top ten carry 10% to 15%. Trimming pared 6 bases from V and 0 bases from J, leaving 11 bases between. Germline values: CDR1 MNHEY, CDR2 SVGEGT. This CDR3 is built from 15 residues. The sequenced sample consisted of whole blood. This sequence was found in an adult who was a healthcare worker with PCR-confirmed SARS-CoV-2 infection or an uninfected control (not recorded which). The chain has TRBV6-2 or TRBV6-3 and TRBJ2-2, with a weak D call TRBD2 (6 bases). This CDR3 is CASRPGDSNTGELFF. The CDR3, as DNA: TGTGCCAGCAGACCGGGGGATTCGAACACCGGGGAGCTGTTTTTT.